Listed here is a single T cell receptor beta chain. Relative to the germline gene, one junction end is altered; a read error may explain this. The entry originates in a study of tumor and adjacent non-tumor tissue in lung cancer. No cell sorting was done before RNA was extracted from the tissue. Three rounds of nested PCR, following a modified ARM-PCR protocol, produced the TCRbeta library. TCRdb re-called the multiplex PCR reads with MiXCR, one entry per CDR3 protein. The sample lists some 93,000 distinct CDR3 sequences, approximately 65% seen once, with about 17% in the top ten. The CDR3 sequence is 14 residues long. Germline loops: CDR1 SGHRS, CDR2 YFSETQ.

Sequencing used lung tumor tissue. This receptor was obtained from a man between 60 and 75 years old with non-small cell lung cancer. The chain joins TRBV5-1 to TRBJ1-2; 7 bases agree with TRBD1. The CDR3 here is CASSQGDSNYGFTF. DNA of the CDR3: TGCGCCAGCAGCCAAGGGGACAGTAACTATGGCTTCACCTTC.